This T cell receptor (beta chain) is drawn from a study of identical twins. This clonotype was observed a few times. The germline V gene encodes CDR1 SGHVS and CDR2 FQNEAQ. The CDR3 spans 14 residues. The V gene lost 0 bases and the J gene lost 8 bases, with 11 bases spanning the gap. TCRdb called the 5' RACE reads again in MiXCR, with one record for every CDR3 protein. The sample gives roughly 750,000 distinct CDR3 sequences, around 20% of which show up once; about 4.3% is in the top ten. The data also belong to a second study, concerning T cells expressing NK-cell markers. This second report adds: CD3+CD56+NKG2C+, CD3+CD56+NKG2C- and CD3+CD56-NKG2C+ T cells, once sorted, supplied the TCR beta repertoires.

Sequencing was carried out using PBMCs. The chain recombines TRBV7-8 with TRBJ2-1; no reliable D call. This sequence was found in a woman under 30 in good health. Written as DNA, the CDR3 is TGTGCCAGCAGCTTAGCTGGACCCTCCCATGAGCAGTTCTTC. Translating gives CASSLAGPSHEQFF.